The sequence of this T cell receptor beta chain was determined in a study of cytomegalovirus exposure and HLA in healthy donors. Broader study findings: Analyzed later, association rates of TCRs varied across HLA loci, with DRB1 most and HLA-C fewest. The presence/absence work took it that sequencing depth was about the same across donors. The investigators catalogued 150 to 200 TCR beta chains as cytomegalovirus-associated.

Donors showed nominal health when sampled, although they likely had unrecorded immune exposures. Trimming removed 1 base at V and 4 bases at J, with 5 bases between. The CDR3 runs to 12 residues. Per the germline V gene, CDR1 is SGHTA and CDR2 is FQGNSA. Remarks on this clone: Its cognate antigen is unknown.

Both 60 Vbeta primers and 13 Jbeta primers went into the PCR. TCRdb keeps only in-frame clones here, not all; method: immunoSEQ multiplex PCR. The data hold about 140,000 clones, with roughly four fifths observed a single time. The chain couples TRBV7-2 to TRBJ2-7; D remains ambiguous. Specimen: PBMCs. The sequence derives from a woman in her forties in good health and CMV-seronegative. The CDR3 loop is CASSLVSYEQYF. The DNA for the CDR3 is TGTGCCAGCAGCTTAGTTTCGTACGAGCAGTACTTC.